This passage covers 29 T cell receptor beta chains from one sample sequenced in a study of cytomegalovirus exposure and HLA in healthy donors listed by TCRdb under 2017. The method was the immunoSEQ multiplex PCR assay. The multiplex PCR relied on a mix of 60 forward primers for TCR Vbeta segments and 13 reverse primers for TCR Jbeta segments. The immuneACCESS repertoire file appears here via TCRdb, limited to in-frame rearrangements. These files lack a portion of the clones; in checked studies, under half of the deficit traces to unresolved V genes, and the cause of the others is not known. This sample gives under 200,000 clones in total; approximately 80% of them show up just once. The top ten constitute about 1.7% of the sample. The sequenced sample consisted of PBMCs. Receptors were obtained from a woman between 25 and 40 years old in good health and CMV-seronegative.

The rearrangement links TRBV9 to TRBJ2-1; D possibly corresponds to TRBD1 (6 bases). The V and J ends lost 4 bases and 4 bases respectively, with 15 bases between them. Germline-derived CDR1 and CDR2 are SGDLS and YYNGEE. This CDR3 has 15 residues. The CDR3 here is CASSHTDSAYNEQFF. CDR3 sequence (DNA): TGTGCCAGCAGCCATACGGACAGCGCTTACAATGAGCAGTTCTTC.

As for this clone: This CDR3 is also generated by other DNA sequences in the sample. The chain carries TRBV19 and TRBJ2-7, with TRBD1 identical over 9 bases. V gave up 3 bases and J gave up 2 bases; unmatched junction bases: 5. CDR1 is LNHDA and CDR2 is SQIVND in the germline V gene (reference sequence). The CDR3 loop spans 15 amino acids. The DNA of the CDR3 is TGTGCCAGTAGTATTGGGACAGGGAACCCCTACGAGCAGTACTTC. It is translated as CASSIGTGNPYEQYF.

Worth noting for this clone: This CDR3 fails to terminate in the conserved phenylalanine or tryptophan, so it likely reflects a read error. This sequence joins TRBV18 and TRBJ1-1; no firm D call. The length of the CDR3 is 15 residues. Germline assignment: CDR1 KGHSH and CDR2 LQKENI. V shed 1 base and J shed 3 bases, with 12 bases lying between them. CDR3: CASSPQGLRDTEAFL. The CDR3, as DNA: TGTGCCAGCTCACCACAAGGACTGAGGGACACTGAAGCTTTCCTT.

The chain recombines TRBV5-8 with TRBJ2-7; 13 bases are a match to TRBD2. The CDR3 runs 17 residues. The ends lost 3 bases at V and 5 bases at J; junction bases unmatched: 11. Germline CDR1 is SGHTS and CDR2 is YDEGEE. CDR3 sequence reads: CASSSRLAGGWLDEQYF. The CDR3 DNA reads TGTGCCAGCAGCTCACGACTAGCGGGAGGTTGGCTGGACGAGCAGTACTTC.

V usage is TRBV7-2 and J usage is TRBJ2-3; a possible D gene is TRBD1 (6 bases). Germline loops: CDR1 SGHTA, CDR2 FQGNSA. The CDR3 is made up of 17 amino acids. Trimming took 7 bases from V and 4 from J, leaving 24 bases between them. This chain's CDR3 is CASTTRTARWSADTQYF. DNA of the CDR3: TGTGCCAGCACCACTAGGACAGCGAGATGGTCGGCAGATACGCAGTATTTT.

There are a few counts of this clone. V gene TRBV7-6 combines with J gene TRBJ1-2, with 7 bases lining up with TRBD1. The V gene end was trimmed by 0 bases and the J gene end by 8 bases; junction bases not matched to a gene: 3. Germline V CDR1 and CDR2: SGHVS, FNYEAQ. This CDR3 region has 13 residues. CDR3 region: CASSLATGYGYTF. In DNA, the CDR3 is TGTGCCAGCAGCTTAGCGACAGGGTACGGCTACACCTTC. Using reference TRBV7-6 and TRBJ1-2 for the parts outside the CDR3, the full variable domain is GAGVSQSPRYKVTKRGQDVALRCDPISGHVSLYWYRQALGQGPEFLTYFNYEAQQDKSGLPNDRFSAERPEGSISTLTIQRTEQRDSAMYRCASSLATGYGYTFGSGTRLTVV.

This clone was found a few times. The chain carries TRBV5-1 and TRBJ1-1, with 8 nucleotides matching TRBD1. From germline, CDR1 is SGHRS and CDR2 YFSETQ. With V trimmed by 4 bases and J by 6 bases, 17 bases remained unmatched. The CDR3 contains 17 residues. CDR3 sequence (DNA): TGCGCCAGCAGCCTCGACGGGGGACTACAGGGGGGCGCTGAAGCTTTCTTT. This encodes CASSLDGGLQGGAEAFF.

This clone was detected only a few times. For the CDR3, the DNA is TGTGCCAGCAGCCCCAGGTTACTCACCTACGAGCAGTACTTC. It encodes CASSPRLLTYEQYF. The chain recombines TRBV9 with TRBJ2-7; unclear D gene. The CDR3 runs to 14 residues. Germline values: CDR1 SGDLS, CDR2 YYNGEE. V was clipped by 4 bases and J by 2 bases, with 13 bases between them.

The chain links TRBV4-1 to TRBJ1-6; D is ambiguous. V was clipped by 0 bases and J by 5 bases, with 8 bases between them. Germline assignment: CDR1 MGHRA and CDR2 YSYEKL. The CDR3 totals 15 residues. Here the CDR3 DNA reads TGCGCCAGCAGCCAAGATCCGGGAAATAATTCACCCCTCCACTTT. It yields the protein CASSQDPGNNSPLHF.

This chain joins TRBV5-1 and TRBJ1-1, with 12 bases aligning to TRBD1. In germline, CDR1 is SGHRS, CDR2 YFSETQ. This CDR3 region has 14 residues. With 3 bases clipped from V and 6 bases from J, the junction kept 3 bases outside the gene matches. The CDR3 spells CASSSGQGASEAFF. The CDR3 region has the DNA TGCGCCAGCAGCTCGGGACAGGGGGCCTCTGAAGCTTTCTTT.

CDR3 in DNA: TGTGCCAGCAGCTTAAGCTACGCAGGAGCGGGGCACCAAGAGACCCAGTACTTC. It yields the protein CASSLSYAGAGHQETQYF. The gene calls are TRBV7-2 and TRBJ2-5; 7 bases align to TRBD2. Germline V gives CDR1 SGHTA, CDR2 FQGNSA. After removal of 2 bases from V and 0 bases from J, the junction contained 12 bases not matched to a gene. The CDR3 length is 18 residues.

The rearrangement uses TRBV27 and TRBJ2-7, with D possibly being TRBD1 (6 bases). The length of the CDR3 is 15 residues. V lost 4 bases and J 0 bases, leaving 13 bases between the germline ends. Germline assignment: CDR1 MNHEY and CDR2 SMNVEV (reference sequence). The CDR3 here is CASSYRGHLSYEQYF. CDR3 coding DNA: TGTGCCAGCAGTTATAGGGGACACCTCTCCTACGAGCAGTACTTC.

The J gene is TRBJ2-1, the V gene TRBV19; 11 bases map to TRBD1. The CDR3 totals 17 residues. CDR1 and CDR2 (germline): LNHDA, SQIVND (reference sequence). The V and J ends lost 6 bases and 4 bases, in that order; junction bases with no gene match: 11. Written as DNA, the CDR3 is TGTGCCAGTAGCCCCGGGACAGGGGGTCCCCTATACAATGAGCAGTTCTTC. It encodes CASSPGTGGPLYNEQFF.

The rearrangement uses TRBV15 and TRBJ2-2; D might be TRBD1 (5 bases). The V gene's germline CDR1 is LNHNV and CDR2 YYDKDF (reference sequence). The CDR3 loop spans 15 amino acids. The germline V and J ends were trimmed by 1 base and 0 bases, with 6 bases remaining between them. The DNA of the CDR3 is TGTGCCACCAGCAGAGTCAGGGCGAACACCGGGGAGCTGTTTTTT. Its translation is CATSRVRANTGELFF.

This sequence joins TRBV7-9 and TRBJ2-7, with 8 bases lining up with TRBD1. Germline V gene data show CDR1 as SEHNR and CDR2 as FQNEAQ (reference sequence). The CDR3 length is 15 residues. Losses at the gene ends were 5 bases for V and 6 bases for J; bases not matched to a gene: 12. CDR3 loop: CASSRTGIGSGEQYF. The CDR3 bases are TGTGCCAGCAGCCGGACAGGGATCGGGTCTGGCGAGCAGTACTTC.

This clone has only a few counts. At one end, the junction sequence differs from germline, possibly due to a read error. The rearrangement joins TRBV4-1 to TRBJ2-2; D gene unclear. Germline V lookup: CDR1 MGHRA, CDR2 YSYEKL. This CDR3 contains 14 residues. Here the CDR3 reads CASSQDTVTGELFF. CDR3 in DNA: TGTGCCAGCAGCCAAGACACAGTCACCGGGGAGCTGTTTTTT.

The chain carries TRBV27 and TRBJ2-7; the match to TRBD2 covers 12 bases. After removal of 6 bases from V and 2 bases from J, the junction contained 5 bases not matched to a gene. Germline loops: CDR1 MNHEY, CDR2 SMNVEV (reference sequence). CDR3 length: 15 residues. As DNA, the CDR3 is TGTGCCAGCAGCCTTGGACTAGCGGGAACCTACGAGCAGTACTTC. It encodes CASSLGLAGTYEQYF.

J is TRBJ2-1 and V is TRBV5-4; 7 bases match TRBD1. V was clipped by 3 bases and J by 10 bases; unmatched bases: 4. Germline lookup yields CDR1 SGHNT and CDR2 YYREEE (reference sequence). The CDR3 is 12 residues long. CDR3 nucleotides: TGTGCCAGCAGCTACCAGGGACAGGAGCAGTTCTTC. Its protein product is CASSYQGQEQFF.

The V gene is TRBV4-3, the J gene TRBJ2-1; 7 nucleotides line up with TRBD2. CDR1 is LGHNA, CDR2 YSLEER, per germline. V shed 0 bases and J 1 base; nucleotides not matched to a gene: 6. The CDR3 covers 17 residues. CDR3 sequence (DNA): TGCGCCAGCAGCCAAGATCTGGCTAGCGGTTCCTACAATGAGCAGTTCTTC. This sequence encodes CASSQDLASGSYNEQFF.

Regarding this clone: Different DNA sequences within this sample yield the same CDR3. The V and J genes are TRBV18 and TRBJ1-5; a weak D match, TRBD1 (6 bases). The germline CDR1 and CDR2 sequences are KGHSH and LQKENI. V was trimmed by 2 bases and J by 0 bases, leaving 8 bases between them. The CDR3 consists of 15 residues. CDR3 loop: CASSPDRYSNQPQHF. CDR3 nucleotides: TGTGCCAGCTCACCAGACAGGTATAGCAATCAGCCCCAGCATTTT.

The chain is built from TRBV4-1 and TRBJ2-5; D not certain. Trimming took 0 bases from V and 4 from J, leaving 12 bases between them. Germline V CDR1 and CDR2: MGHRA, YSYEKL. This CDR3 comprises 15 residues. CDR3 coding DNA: TGCGCCAGCAGCCAAGATCGACTCCTCGGAGAGACCCAGTACTTC. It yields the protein CASSQDRLLGETQYF.

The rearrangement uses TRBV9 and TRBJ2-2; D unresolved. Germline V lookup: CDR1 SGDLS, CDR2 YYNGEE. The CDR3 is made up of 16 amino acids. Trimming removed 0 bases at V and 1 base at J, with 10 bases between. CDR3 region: CASSVVEKVNTGELFF. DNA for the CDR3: TGTGCCAGCAGCGTAGTTGAGAAAGTGAACACCGGGGAGCTGTTTTTT.

As DNA, the CDR3 is TGTGCCTGGACTACAGGAGGGCAGGTGCTGTTTTTT. It translates to CAWTTGGQVLFF. This chain joins TRBV30 and TRBJ1-4; D perhaps matches TRBD1 (5 bases). The germline V gene has CDR1 GTSNPN and CDR2 SVGIG (reference sequence). The CDR3 length is 12 residues. Trimming shortened V by 4 bases and J by 14 bases, and 17 bases separated the two germline ends.

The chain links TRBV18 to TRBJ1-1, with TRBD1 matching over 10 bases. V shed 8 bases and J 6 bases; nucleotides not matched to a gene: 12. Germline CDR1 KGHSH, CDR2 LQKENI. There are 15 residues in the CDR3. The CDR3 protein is CASHSGQGVRSEAFF. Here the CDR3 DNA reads TGTGCCAGCCATTCAGGACAGGGGGTTCGCTCTGAAGCTTTCTTT.

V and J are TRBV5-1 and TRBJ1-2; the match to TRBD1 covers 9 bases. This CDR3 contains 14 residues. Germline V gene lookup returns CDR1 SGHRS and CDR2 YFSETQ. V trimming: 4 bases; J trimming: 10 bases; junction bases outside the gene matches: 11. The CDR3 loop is CASSPEGRDRDYTF. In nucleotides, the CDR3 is TGCGCCAGCAGCCCCGAGGGGCGGGACAGGGACTACACCTTC.

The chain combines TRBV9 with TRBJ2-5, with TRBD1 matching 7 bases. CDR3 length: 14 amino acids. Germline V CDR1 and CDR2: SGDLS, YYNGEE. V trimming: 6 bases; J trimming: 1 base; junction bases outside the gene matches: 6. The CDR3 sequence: CASTKGASQETQYF. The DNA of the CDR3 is TGTGCCAGCACCAAGGGGGCCTCCCAAGAGACCCAGTACTTC.

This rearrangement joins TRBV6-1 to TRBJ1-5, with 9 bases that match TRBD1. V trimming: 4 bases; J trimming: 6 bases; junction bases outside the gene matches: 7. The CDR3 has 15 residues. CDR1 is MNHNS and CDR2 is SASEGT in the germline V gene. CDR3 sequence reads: CASSAGQGLGQPQHF. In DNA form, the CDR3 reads TGTGCCAGCAGTGCCGGACAGGGGTTGGGTCAGCCCCAGCATTTT.

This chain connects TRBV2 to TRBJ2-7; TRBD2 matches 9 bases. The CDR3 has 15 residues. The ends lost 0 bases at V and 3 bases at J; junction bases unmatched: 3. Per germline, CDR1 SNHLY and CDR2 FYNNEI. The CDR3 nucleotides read TGTGCCAGCAGTGAAGCCGCTAGCGGGATCTACGAGCAGTACTTC. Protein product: CASSEAASGIYEQYF.

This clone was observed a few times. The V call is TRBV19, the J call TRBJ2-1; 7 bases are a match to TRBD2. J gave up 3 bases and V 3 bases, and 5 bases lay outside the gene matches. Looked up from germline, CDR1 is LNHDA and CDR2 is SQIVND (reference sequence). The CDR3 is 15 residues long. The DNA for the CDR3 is TGTGCCAGTAGTATGAGCGGGATCAACTACAATGAGCAGTTCTTC. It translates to CASSMSGINYNEQFF.